This T cell receptor (beta chain) was obtained from a study of Ad26.COV2.S vaccination and SARS-CoV-2 variants. Findings and caveats of the study: It was reported that spike-specific CD8+ and CD4+ T cell responses were substantially broad after vaccination.

The repertoire was sequenced with immunoSEQ multiplex PCR; TCRdb's copy has only in-frame clones and lacks some. Among approximately 340,000 clones listed, 70% to 90% were seen once. Germline V gene sequence: CDR1 SGHVS, CDR2 FNYEAQ. V shed 5 bases and J 6 bases; nucleotides not matched to a gene: 11. The CDR3 is 16 residues long. Described treatment: 15 to 20 received Ad26.COV2.S at low or high dose, single or two shots; about 5 received placebo; per-sample allocation not given. The samples date from day 63 after the first vaccine or placebo injection. Notes on this clone: The antigen remains undetermined.

This specimen consisted of peripheral blood, obtained in a trial of Ad26.COV2.S vaccine versus placebo. The rearrangement joins TRBV7-6 to TRBJ2-2; the match to TRBD2 covers 8 bases. The TCR originated in a person between 18 and 59 years old who received the Ad26.COV2.S COVID-19 vaccine or a placebo. The CDR3 DNA reads as TGTGCCAGCAGCAAGAAAAGCGGGGGCCTCCCCGGGGAGCTGTTTTTT. This encodes CASSKKSGGLPGELFF.